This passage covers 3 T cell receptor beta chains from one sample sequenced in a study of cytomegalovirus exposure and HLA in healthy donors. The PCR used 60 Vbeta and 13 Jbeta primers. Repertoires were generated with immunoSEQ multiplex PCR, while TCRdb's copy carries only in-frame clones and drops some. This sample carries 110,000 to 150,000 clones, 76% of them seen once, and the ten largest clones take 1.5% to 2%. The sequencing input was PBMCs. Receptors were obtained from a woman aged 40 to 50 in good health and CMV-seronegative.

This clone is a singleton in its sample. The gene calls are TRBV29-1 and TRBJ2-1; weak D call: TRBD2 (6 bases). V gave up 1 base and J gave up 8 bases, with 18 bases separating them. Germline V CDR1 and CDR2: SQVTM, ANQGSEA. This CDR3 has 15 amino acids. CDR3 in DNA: TGCAGCGTTGAAGTATCGGTCATCCAGCGGGATGAGCAGTTCTTC. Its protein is CSVEVSVIQRDEQFF.

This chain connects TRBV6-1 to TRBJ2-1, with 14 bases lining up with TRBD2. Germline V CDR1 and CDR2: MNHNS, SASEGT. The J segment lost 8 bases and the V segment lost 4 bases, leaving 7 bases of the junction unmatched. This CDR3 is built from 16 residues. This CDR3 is CASSGGTSGSGHEQFF. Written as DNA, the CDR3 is TGTGCCAGCAGTGGAGGGACTAGCGGGAGTGGACATGAGCAGTTCTTC.

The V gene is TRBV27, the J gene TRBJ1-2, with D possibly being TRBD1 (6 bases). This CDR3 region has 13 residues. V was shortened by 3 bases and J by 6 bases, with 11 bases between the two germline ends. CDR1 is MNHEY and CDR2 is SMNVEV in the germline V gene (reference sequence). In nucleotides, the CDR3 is TGTGCCAGCAGTTTCGGGGGGGGCGATGGCTACACCTTC. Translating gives CASSFGGGDGYTF.